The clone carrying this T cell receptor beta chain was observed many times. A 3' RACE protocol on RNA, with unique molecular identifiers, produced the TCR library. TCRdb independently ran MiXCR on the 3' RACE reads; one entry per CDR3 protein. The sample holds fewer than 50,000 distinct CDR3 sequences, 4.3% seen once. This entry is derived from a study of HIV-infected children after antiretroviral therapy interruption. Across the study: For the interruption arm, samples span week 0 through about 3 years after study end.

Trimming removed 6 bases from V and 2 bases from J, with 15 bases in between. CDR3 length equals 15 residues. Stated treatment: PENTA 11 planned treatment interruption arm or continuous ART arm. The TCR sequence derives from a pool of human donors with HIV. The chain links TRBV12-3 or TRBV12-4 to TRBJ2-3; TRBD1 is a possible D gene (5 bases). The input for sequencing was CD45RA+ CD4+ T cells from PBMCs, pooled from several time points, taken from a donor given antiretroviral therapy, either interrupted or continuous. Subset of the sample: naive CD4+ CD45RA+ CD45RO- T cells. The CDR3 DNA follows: TGTGCCAGCAGCATCAGGGATAGGGTCACAGATACGCAGTATTTT. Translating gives CASSIRDRVTDTQYF.